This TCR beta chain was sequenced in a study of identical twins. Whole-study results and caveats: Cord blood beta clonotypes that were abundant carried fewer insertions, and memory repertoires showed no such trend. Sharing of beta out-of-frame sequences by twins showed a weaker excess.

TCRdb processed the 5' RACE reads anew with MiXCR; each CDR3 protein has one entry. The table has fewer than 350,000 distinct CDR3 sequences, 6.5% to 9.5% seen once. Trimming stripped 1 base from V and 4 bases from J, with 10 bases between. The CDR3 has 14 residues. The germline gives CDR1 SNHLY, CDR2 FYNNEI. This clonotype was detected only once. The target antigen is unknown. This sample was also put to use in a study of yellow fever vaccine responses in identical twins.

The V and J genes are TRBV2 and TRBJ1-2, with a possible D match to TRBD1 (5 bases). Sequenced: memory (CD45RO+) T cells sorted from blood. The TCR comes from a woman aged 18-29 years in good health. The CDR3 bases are TGTGCCAGCAGTGAAGTGGGGGAAATCTATGGCTACACCTTC. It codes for CASSEVGEIYGYTF.